This T cell receptor beta chain was identified in a study of T cell repertoires in cytomegalovirus infection. TCRdb independently ran MiXCR on the reads; one entry per CDR3 protein. The repertoire holds around 430,000 distinct CDR3 sequences, more than 40% seen once, with roughly two fifths in the top ten. The CDR3 is 15 amino acids. V trimming: 5 bases; J trimming: 5 bases; junction bases outside the gene matches: 10. Looked up from germline, CDR1 is SGHVS and CDR2 is FQNEAQ. This clonotype was counted a few times. What it binds is unknown. Sequences were derived from cultured PBMCs, sampled from culture after CMV antigen stimulation. This sequence originates from a human donor in good health (CMV status not recorded). Some clones in this sample may be carry-over from other donors' samples. This chain uses TRBV7-8 with TRBJ2-7, with 9 bases aligning to TRBD2. CDR3 DNA sequence: TGTGCCAGCAGCCGACCGCTAGCGGGGTTCCACGAGCAGTACTTC. The encoded protein is CASSRPLAGFHEQYF.